This TCR beta chain was sequenced in a study of OX40 agonist ivuxolimab in advanced cancers. Whole-study context: Given to patients was ivuxolimab, an agonistic anti-OX40 (CD134) antibody.

With respect to this clone: Its target is unknown.

TCRdb keeps only in-frame clones here, not all; method: immunoSEQ multiplex PCR. This sample has 43,000 or so clones; roughly 84% occur once, and the top ten carry 13%. Study-wide results and caveats: Also present in some nonresponders was a low level of normalized T-cell clonal expansion. At doses 0.1 to 3.0 mg/kg, CD4+ and CD8+ clones expanded. Among T cells, CD8+ cells averaged more expanded clones than CD4+ cells.

Trimming removed 2 bases from V and 12 bases from J, with 9 bases in between. Germline V gene data show CDR1 as SGHNT and CDR2 as YYREEE (reference sequence). CDR3 length: 11 amino acids. This sequence was found in an adult with an advanced solid tumor such as melanoma, head and neck, liver or kidney cancer. This rearrangement joins TRBV5-4 to TRBJ2-1; unclear D gene. The material was CD4+ or CD8+ T cells sorted from blood, obtained in a trial of the OX40 agonist ivuxolimab. DNA for the CDR3: TGTGCCAGCAGCTTACGAGAGAGGCAGTTCTTC. It encodes CASSLRERQFF.